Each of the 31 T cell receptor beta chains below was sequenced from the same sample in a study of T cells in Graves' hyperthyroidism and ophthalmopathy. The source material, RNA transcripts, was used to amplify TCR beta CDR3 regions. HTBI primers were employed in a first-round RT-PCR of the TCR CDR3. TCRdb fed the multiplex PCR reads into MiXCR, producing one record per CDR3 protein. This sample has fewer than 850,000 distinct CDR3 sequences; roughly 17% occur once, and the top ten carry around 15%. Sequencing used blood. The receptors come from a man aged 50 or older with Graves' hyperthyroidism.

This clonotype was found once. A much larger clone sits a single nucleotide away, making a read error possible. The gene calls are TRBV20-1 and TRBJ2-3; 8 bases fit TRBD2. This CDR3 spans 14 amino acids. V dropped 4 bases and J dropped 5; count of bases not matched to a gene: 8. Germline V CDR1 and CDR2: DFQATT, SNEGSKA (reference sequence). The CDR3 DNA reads TGCAGTGCTATATCGCTGCGGGGGGAAGATACGCAGTATTTT. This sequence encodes CSAISLRGEDTQYF.

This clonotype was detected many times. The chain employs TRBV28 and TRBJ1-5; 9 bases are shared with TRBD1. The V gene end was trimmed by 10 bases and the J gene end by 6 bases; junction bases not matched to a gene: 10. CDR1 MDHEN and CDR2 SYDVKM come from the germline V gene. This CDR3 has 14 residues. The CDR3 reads CAIGPGQGPQPQHF. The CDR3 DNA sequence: TGTGCCATAGGACCGGGACAGGGTCCTCAGCCCCAGCATTTT.

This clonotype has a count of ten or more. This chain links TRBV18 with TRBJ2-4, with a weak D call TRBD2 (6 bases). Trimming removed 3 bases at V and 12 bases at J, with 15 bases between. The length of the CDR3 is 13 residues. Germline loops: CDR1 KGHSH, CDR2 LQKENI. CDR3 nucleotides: TGTGCCAGCTCACCCCCGGCGGGGAGAAATCAGTACTTC. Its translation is CASSPPAGRNQYF.

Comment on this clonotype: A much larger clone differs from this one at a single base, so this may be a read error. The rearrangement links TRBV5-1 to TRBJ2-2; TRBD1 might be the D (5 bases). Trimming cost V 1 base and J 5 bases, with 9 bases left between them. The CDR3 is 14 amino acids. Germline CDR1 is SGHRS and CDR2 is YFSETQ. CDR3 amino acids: CASSLTRATGELFF. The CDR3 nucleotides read TGCGCCAGCAGCTTGACCAGGGCGACCGGGGAGCTGTTTTTT.

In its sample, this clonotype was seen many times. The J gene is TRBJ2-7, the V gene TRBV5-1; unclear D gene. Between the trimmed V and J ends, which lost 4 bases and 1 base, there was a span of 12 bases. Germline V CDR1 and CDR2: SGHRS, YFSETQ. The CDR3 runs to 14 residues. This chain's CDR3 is CASSLAGRSYEQYF. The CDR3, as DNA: TGCGCCAGCAGCCTCGCAGGTAGATCCTACGAGCAGTACTTC.

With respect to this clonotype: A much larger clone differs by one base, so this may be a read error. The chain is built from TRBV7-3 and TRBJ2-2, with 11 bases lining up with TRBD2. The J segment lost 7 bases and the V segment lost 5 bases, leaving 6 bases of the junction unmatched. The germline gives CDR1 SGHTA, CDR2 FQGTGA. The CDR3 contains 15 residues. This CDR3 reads CASSLTSGVLGELFF. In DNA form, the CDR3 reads TGTGCCAGCAGCCTGACTAGCGGGGTTCTCGGGGAGCTGTTTTTT.

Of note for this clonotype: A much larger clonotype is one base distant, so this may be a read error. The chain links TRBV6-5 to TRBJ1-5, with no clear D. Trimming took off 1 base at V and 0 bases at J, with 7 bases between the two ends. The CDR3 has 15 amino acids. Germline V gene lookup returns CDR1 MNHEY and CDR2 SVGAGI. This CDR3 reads CASSYFFDSNQPQHF. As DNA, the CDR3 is TGTGCCAGCAGTTACTTTTTCGATAGCAATCAGCCCCAGCATTTT.

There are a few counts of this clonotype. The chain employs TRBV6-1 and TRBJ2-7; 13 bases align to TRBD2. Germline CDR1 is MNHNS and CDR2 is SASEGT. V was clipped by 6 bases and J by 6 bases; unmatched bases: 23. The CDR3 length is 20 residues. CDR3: CASRNKLGLAGDWSPVEQYF. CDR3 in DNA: TGTGCCAGCAGGAACAAACTTGGACTAGCGGGAGATTGGTCCCCGGTCGAGCAGTACTTC.

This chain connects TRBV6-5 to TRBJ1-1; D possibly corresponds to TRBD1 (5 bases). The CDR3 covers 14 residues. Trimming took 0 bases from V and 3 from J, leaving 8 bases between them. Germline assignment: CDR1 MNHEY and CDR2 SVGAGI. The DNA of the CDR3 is TGTGCCAGCAGTTACTCTGACAGTTACACTGAAGCTTTCTTT. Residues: CASSYSDSYTEAFF.

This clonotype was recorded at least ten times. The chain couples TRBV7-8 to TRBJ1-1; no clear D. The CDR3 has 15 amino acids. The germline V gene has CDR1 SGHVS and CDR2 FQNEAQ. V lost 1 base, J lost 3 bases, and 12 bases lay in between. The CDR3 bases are TGTGCCAGCAGCTTAGAATCCAGACTCTACACTGAAGCTTTCTTT. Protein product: CASSLESRLYTEAFF.

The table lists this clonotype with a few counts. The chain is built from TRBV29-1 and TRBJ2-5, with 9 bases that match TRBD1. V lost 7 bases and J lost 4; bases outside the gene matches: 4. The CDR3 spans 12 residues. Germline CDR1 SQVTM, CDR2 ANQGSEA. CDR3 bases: TGCAGCGCAACAGGGGGCAGAGAGACCCAGTACTTC. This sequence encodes CSATGGRETQYF. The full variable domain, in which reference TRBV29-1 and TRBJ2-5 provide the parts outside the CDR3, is SAVISQKPSRDICQRGTSLTIQCQVDSQVTMMFWYRQQPGQSLTLIATANQGSEATYESGFVIDKFPISRPNLTFSTLTVSNMSPEDSSIYLCSATGGRETQYFGPGTRLLVL.

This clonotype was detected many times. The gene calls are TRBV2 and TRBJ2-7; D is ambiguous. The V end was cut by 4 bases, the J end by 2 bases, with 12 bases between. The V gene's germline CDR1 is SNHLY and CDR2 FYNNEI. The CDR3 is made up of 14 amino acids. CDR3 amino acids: CASSVEKSTYEQYF. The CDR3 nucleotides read TGTGCCAGCAGTGTTGAGAAATCGACCTACGAGCAGTACTTC.

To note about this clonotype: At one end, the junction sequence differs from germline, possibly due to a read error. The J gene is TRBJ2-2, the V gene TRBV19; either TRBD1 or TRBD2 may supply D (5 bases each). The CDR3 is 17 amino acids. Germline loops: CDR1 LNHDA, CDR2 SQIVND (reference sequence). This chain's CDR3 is CASSIEGASLKTGELVF. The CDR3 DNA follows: TGTGCCAGTAGTATAGAAGGGGCTAGTTTAAAAACCGGGGAGCTGGTTTTT.

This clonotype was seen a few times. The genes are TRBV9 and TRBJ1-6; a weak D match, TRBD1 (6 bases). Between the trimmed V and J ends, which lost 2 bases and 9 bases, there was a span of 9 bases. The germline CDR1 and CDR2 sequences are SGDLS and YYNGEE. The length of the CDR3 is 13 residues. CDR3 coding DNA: TGTGCCAGCAGCGTGCAGGGGACTTCACCCCTCCACTTT. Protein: CASSVQGTSPLHF. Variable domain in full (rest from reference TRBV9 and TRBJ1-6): DSGVTQTPKHLITATGQRVTLRCSPRSGDLSVYWYQQSLDQGLQFLIQYYNGEERAKGNILERFSAQQFPDLHSELNLSSLELGDSALYFCASSVQGTSPLHFGNGTRLTVT.

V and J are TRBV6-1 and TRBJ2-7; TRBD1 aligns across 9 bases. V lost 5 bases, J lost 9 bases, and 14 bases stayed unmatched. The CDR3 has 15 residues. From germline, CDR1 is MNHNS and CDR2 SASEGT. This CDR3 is CASSPKPGQGSGQYF. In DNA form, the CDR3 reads TGTGCCAGCAGTCCGAAACCGGGACAGGGTTCTGGGCAGTACTTC.

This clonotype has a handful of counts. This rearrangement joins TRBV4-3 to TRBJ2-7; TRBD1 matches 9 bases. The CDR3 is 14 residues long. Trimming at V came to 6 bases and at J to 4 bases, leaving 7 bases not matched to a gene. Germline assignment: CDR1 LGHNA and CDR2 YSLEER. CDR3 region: CASSHGTGKYEQYF. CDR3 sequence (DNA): TGCGCCAGCAGTCACGGGACAGGGAAATACGAGCAGTACTTC.

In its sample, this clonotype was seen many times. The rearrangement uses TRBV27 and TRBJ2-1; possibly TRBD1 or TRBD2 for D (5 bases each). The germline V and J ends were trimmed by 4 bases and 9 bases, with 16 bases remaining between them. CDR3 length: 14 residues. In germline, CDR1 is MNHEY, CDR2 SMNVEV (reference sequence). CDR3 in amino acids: CASSSTLGVGEQFF. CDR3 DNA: TGTGCCAGCAGTTCCACTCTGGGGGTTGGTGAGCAGTTCTTC.

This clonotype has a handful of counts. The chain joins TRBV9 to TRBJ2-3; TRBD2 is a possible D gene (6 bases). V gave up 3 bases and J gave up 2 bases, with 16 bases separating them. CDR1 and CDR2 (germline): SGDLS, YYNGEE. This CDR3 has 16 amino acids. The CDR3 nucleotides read TGTGCCAGCAGCGCTTTTAACGGGAGAATCACAGATACGCAGTATTTT. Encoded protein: CASSAFNGRITDTQYF.

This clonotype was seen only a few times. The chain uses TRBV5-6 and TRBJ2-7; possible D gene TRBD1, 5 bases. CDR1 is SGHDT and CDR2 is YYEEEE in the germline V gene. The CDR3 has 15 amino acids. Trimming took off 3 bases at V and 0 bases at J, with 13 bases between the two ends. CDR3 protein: CASSYFLTASYEQYF. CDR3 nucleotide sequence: TGTGCCAGCAGCTACTTTTTGACAGCCTCCTACGAGCAGTACTTC.

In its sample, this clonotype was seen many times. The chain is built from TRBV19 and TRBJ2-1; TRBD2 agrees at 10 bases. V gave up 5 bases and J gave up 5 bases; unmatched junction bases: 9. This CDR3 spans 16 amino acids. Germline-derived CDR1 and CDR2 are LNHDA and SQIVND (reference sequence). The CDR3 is CASSYYTSGIDNEQFF. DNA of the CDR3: TGTGCCAGTAGTTACTACACTAGCGGGATAGACAATGAGCAGTTCTTC.

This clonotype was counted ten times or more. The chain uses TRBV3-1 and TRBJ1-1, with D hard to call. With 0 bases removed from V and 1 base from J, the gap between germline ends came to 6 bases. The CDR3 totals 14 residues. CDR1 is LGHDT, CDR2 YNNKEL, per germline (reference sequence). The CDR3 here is CASSQDGKNTEAFF. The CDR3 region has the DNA TGTGCCAGCAGCCAAGACGGGAAGAACACTGAAGCTTTCTTT.

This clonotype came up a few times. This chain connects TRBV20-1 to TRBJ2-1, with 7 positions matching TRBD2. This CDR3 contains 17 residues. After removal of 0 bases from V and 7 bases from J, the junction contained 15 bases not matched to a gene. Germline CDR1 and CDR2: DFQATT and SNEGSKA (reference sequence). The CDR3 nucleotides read TGCAGTGCTAGAGATCCGCCACCGGGACTACCAGAAAATGAGCAGTTCTTC. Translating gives CSARDPPPGLPENEQFF.

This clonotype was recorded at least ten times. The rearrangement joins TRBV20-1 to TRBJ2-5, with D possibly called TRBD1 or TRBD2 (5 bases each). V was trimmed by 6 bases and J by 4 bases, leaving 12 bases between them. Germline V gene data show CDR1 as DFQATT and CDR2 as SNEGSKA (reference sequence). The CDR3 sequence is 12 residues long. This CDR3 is CSAPLRGETQYF. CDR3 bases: TGCAGTGCCCCTCTGAGGGGAGAGACCCAGTACTTC.

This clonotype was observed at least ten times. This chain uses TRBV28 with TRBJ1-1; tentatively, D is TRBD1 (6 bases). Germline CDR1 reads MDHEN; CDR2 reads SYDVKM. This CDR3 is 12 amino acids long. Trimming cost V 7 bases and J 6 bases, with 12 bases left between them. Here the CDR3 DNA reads TGTGCCAGCACATCAGGGGTGGCTGAAGCTTTCTTT. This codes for CASTSGVAEAFF.

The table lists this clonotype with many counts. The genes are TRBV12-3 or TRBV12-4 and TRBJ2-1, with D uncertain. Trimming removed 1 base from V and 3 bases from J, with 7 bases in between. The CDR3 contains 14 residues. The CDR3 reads CASSLGLGYNEQFF. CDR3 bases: TGTGCCAGCAGTTTAGGGCTAGGCTACAATGAGCAGTTCTTC.

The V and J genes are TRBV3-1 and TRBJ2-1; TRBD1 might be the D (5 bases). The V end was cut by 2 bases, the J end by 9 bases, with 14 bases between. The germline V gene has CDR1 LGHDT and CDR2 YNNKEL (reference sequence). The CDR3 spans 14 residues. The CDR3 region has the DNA TGTGCCAGCAGCCAACCCTTCAGGGATAGTGAGCAGTTCTTC. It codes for CASSQPFRDSEQFF.

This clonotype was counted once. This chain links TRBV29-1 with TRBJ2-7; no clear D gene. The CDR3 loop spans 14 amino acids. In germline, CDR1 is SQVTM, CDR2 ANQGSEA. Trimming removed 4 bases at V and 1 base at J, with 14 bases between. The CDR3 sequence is CSVAETVDSYEQYF. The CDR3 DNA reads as TGCAGCGTTGCCGAGACCGTAGATTCCTACGAGCAGTACTTC.

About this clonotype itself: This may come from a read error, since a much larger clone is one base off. The CDR3 is CASSYVNPGTGGLFF. CDR3 in DNA: TGTGCCAGCAGTTACGTCAACCCAGGCACCGGGGGGCTGTTTTTT. The chain uses TRBV6-5 and TRBJ2-2, with D maybe TRBD2 (6 bases). This CDR3 has 15 amino acids. CDR1 MNHEY and CDR2 SVGAGI come from the germline V gene.

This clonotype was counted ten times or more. CDR3 DNA sequence: TGTGCCAGCAGTCACTCAGTGGGATCCATCTACTCTGGGGCCAACGTCCTGACTTTC. This encodes CASSHSVGSIYSGANVLTF. This chain connects TRBV27 to TRBJ2-6; D is unclear. V dropped 5 bases and J dropped 0 bases, with 20 bases sitting between them. The CDR3 has 19 amino acids. Germline CDR1 MNHEY, CDR2 SMNVEV (reference sequence).

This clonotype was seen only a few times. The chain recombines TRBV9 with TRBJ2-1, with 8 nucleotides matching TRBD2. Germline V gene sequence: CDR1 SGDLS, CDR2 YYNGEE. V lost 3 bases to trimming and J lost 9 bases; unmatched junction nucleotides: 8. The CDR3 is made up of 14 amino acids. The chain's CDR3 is CASSAGTSLSEQFF. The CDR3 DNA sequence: TGTGCCAGCAGCGCCGGGACTAGTCTCAGTGAGCAGTTCTTC.

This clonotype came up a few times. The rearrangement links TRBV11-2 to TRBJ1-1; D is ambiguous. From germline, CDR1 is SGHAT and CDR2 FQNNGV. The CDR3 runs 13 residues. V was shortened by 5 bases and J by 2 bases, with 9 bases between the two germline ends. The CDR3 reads CASSRITNTEAFF. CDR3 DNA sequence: TGTGCCAGCAGCCGGATTACAAACACTGAAGCTTTCTTT. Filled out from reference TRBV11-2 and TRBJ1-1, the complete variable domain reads EAGVAQSPRYKIIEKRQSVAFWCNPISGHATLYWYQQILGQGPKLLIQFQNNGVVDDSQLPKDRFSAERLKGVDSTLKIQPAKLEDSAVYLCASSRITNTEAFFGQGTRLTVV.